The TCR beta chain described here comes from a study of blood T cell repertoires in COVID-19. On the study more broadly: Some COVID-19 samples were acute and others convalescent; all came from the United States, Italy and Spain. T cells, B-cell-depleted T cells, or PBMCs supplied cDNA or gDNA.

In germline, CDR1 is WNHNN, CDR2 SYGVQD (reference sequence). The V and J ends lost 6 bases and 4 bases, in that order; junction bases with no gene match: 13. There are 16 residues in the CDR3. The authors' processing: Reference gene primer amplification gave estimated nucleated cell counts. TCRdb keeps only in-frame clones here, not all; method: immunoSEQ multiplex PCR. V and J calls and clone size are copied from that table; D and trimming were computed from the DNA. The table includes 70,000 to 90,000 clones, 80% to 90% detected once. The sequence came from a man aged 55-75 years with acute or convalescent COVID-19. V and J are TRBV10-1 and TRBJ2-7; 9 positions agree with TRBD1. Source material: peripheral blood. The CDR3 protein is CASRDTSGTGCYEQYF. The CDR3 nucleotides read TGCGCCAGCAGAGATACGTCCGGGACAGGGTGTTACGAGCAGTACTTC.